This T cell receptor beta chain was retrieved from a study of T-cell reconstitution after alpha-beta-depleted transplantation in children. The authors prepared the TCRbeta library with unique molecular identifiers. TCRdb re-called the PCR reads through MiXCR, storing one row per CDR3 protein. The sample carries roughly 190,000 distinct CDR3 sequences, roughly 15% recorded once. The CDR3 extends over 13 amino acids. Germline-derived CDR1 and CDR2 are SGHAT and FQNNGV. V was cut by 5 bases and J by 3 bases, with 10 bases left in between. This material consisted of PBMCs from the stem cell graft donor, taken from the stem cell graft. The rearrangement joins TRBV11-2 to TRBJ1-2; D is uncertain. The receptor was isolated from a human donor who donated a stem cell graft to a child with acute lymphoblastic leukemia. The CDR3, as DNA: TGTGCCAGCAGCCTCGGCTTCGACTATGGCTACACCTTC. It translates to CASSLGFDYGYTF.